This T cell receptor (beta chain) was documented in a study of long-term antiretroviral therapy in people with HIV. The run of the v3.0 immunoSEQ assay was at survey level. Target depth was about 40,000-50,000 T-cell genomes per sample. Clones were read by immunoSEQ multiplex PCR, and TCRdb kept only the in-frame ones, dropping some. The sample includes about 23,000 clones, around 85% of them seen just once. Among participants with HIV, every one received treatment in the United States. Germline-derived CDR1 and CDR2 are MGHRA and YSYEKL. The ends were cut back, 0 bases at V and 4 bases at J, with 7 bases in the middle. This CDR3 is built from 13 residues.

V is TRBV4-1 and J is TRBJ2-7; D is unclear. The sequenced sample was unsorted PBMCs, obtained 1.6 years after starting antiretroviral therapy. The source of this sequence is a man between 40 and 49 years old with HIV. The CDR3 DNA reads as TGCGCCAGCAGCCAAGATTGGAAATACGAGCAGTACTTC. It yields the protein CASSQDWKYEQYF.